This T cell receptor (delta chain) stems from a study of gamma-delta chains in newborns, infants, children (dated by TCRdb to the late 2010s). Notes on the research overall: In the study title, it is stated that polyclonal expansion of innate gammadelta T cells is driven by microbial exposure immediately after birth. The study investigated how microbial exposure shaped innate gammadelta T cell populations in human newborns immediately after birth.

Of note for this clone: The specificity of this receptor is unknown. This DNA's translation differs at residue 6 from TCRdb's protein, which comes from a much larger clone; a read error is likely, and the protein shown is translated from the DNA.

Sequencing was performed on an Illumina MiSeq. TCRdb called clones from the public reads with CATT, and repeated DNA sequences were later combined into one row. This sample has about 2,300 delta-chain clones in its table, and over 5% of those were observed once. Clones ranked in the top ten supply 13% of the sample. Taken from cysteine to phenylalanine, the CDR3 has 18 residues. Here the CDR3 DNA is all that survives: 54 bases in frame from base 1. Between the V and J ends, shortened by 0 bases and 3 bases respectively, the junction contains 19 bases. CDR1 is given as GEAIGNYY and CDR2 as EKD, both from the germline V gene.

The sequenced sample was blood. This chain is built from TRDV2 and TRDJ2, with the D call tentatively TRDD2 or TRDD3, each fitting 5 bases. This TCR derives from a child who was a newborn, infant or young child, either healthy, febrile or measles-vaccinated (not recorded which). The CDR3 sequence is CACDTGGGPPTLTAQLFF. The DNA is as follows: TGTGCCTGTGACACCGGCGGGGGCCCACCTACACTGACAGCACAACTCTTCTTT.